This is a list of T cell receptor beta chains from one sample in a study of T-cell memory formation after mild COVID-19. TCRdb redid the calling of the 5' RACE reads with MiXCR, one entry per CDR3 protein. The sample yields a few hundred thousand distinct CDR3 sequences, roughly 10% seen once. The material sequenced was PBMCs or a T cell subset sorted from them (not recorded which). The receptors here all came from a young man who had mild COVID-19 (a few samples of this study predate the infection). Cell type and time point are not known. Both conserved end residues are part of each CDR3. Each record gives: V gene, J gene, clone size, D gene, CDR3 DNA, CDR3 protein. A D gene is named only where the DNA matches it firmly. The listing skips clone size in some rows; elsewhere it reads once, few, many or a size class.

>TRBV5-1|TRBJ2-5|few|NA
TGCGCCAGCAGTCGAGGGGCCGGTGAGGAGACCCAGTACTTC
CASSRGAGEETQYF
>TRBV6-2/TRBV6-3|TRBJ2-5|few|TRBD1
TGTGCCAGCAGGAGACAGGGGTACCAAGAGACCCAGTACTTC
CASRRQGYQETQYF
>TRBV2|TRBJ2-7|NA|NA
TGTGCCATTAGGCAGGTAGCCTACGAGCAGTACTTC
CAIRQVAYEQYF
>TRBV4-1|TRBJ1-1|few|TRBD1
TGCGCCAGCAGCCAAACAGGGGGTCCCTCGGCTTTCTTT
CASSQTGGPSAFF
>TRBV7-6|TRBJ2-1|NA|NA
TGTGCCAGCAGCGCCCGGGATCAAGCCTACAATGAGCAGTTCTTC
CASSARDQAYNEQFF
>TRBV5-8|TRBJ1-1|NA|NA
TGTGCCAGCAGCTTACATCGAGGAGCTGAAGCTTTCTTT
CASSLHRGAEAFF
>TRBV3-1|TRBJ2-5|few|NA
TGTGCCAGCAGCCAGGGGAGGCGGGAGACCCAGTACTTC
CASSQGRRETQYF
>TRBV6-1|TRBJ1-5|NA|NA
TGTGCCAGCAGTAATCCTACGGGGGGTAGCAATCAGCCCCAGCATTTT
CASSNPTGGSNQPQHF
>TRBV29-1|TRBJ1-2|few|TRBD1
TGCAGCGTTGAAGATCCGCGACAGGGCCGCTACACCTTC
CSVEDPRQGRYTF
>TRBV4-1|TRBJ1-1|few|NA
TGCGCCAGCGGGGACTTTCGAAGCGCTGAAGCTTTCTTT
CASGDFRSAEAFF
>TRBV7-8|TRBJ2-4|few|NA
TGTGCCAGCAGCTTAGACCGGGACAACAAAAACATTCAGTACTTC
CASSLDRDNKNIQYF
>TRBV11-2|TRBJ2-5|many|NA
TGTGCCAGCAGCCCTGGAGTAACCCAGTACTTC
CASSPGVTQYF
>TRBV4-1|TRBJ2-3|NA|NA
TGCGCCAGCAGCCAAGAACGGAGATCAGATACGCAGTATTTT
CASSQERRSDTQYF
>TRBV15|TRBJ1-2|NA|NA
TGTGCCACCAGCGTAGGGACTCACTATGGCTACACCTTC
CATSVGTHYGYTF
>TRBV29-1|TRBJ1-1|few|NA
TGCAGCGGCCACTTGGACGGATTCACTGAAGCTTTCTTT
CSGHLDGFTEAFF
>TRBV5-6|TRBJ1-5|few|NA
TGTGCCAGCAGCTCGGGAGGGAGGGAGAGGCTATTCAATCAGCCCCAGCATTTT
CASSSGGRERLFNQPQHF
>TRBV12-5|TRBJ2-2|few|NA
TGTGCTAGTGGTTTGGCAGGGACGAACGGGGAGCTGTTTTTT
CASGLAGTNGELFF
>TRBV6-2/TRBV6-3|TRBJ2-1|NA|TRBD1
TGTGCCAGCAGTTATCGGAACACAGGGGCCGATGTGCAGTTCTTC
CASSYRNTGADVQFF
>TRBV5-1|TRBJ2-5|NA|NA
TGCGCCAGCAGCTTTAACCAGGGGGGCGCAGAGACCCAGTACTTC
CASSFNQGGAETQYF
>TRBV12-3/TRBV12-4|TRBJ1-2|NA|NA
TGTGCCAGCAGGTTAACAGGCGGCCATGGCTACACCTTC
CASRLTGGHGYTF
>TRBV5-4|TRBJ2-5|many|NA
TGTGCCAGCAGCGGCCGGGACATCCAAGAGACCCAGTACTTC
CASSGRDIQETQYF
>TRBV6-6|TRBJ1-2|NA|NA
TGTGCCAGCAGCCCAGGTTTGTTGGATGGCTACACCTTC
CASSPGLLDGYTF